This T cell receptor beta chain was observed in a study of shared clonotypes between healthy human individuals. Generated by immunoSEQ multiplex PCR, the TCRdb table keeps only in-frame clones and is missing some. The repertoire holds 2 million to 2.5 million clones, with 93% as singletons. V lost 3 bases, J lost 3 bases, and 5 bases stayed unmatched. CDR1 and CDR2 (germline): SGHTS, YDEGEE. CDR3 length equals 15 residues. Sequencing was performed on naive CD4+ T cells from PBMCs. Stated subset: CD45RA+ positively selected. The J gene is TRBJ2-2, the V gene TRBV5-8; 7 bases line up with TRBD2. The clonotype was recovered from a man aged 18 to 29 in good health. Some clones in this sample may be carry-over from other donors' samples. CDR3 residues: CASSSPGGYTGELFF. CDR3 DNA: TGTGCCAGCAGCTCCCCCGGGGGGTACACCGGGGAGCTGTTTTTT.